Listed here are 5 T cell receptor beta chains from one sample, sequenced in a study of blood T cell repertoires in COVID-19. This table comes from immunoSEQ multiplex PCR, and its TCRdb copy is limited to in-frame clones, with some not included. Altogether 250,000 to 300,000 clones are present, roughly 89% being singletons, with the ten largest covering approximately 2%. Sequenced material: PBMCs or T cells enriched from blood (not recorded which). These TCRs come from a woman aged 55-70 years who had recovered from COVID-19.

The chain joins TRBV21-1 to TRBJ1-3. TRBV21-1 is a pseudogene locus. This CDR3 has 13 amino acids. Written as DNA, the CDR3 is TGTGCCAGCCTGACTAAACGTCGAAACACCATATATTTT. Protein sequence: CASLTKRRNTIYF.

V usage is TRBV5-1 and J usage is TRBJ2-7; 11 nucleotides align to TRBD1. The CDR3 is 16 residues long. Germline V lookup: CDR1 SGHRS, CDR2 YFSETQ. The junction had 9 bases not matched to a gene; V was cut back by 0 bases and J by 7 bases. CDR3 in DNA: TGCGCCAGCAGCTTGGTGGCGGGACAGGGGGATTCTGAGCAGTACTTC. This sequence encodes CASSLVAGQGDSEQYF.

The chain is built from TRBV10-1 and TRBJ2-3; TRBD2 matches at 15 bases. This CDR3 has 18 residues. V was clipped by 4 bases and J by 0 bases; unmatched bases: 5. From germline, CDR1 is WNHNN and CDR2 SYGVQD (reference sequence). The CDR3 nucleotides are TGCGCCAGCAGTGCGGGACTAGCGGGGGGCAAAAGCACAGATACGCAGTATTTT. Its protein product is CASSAGLAGGKSTDTQYF.

The V and J genes are TRBV2 and TRBJ1-5, with a possible D match to TRBD1 (6 bases). V lost 6 bases and J lost 3, with 18 bases in between. Germline loops: CDR1 SNHLY, CDR2 FYNNEI. The CDR3 length is 16 residues. The CDR3 coding sequence is TGTGCCAGCAGCCTCAGGGGTACAGAGCTCAATCAGCCCCAGCATTTT. This translates into CASSLRGTELNQPQHF. The entire variable domain, with the rest obtained from reference TRBV2 and TRBJ1-5, is as follows: EPEVTQTPSHQVTQMGQEVILRCVPISNHLYFYWYRQILGQKVEFLVSFYNNEISEKSEIFDDQFSVERPDGSNFTLKIRSTKLEDSAMYFCASSLRGTELNQPQHFGDGTRLSIL.

Only one count was recorded for this clone. This rearrangement joins TRBV10-3 to TRBJ2-2, with 7 bases that match TRBD1. This CDR3 is built from 16 residues. V gave up 4 bases and J gave up 1 base; unmatched junction bases: 6. Germline values: CDR1 ENHRY, CDR2 SYGVKD. The CDR3 region is CAISGSPGGNTGELFF. DNA for the CDR3: TGTGCCATCAGTGGGTCCCCAGGGGGGAACACCGGGGAGCTGTTTTTT.